The clone carrying this TCR beta chain was seen many times. The antigen remains undetermined. Beta-chain TCR CDR3 regions were amplified from RNA transcripts. A first-round RT-PCR used HTBI primers, followed by a second-round multiplex PCR. Via MiXCR, TCRdb re-called the multiplex PCR reads, giving one row per CDR3 protein. The sample contains hundreds of thousands of distinct CDR3 sequences, approximately 14% of which appear only once. This entry belongs to a study of Graves' ophthalmopathy and Graves' hyperthyroidism. Whole-study findings and limits: Most expanded clonotypes from thyroid (those above 0.001 frequency) were also found in blood.

Trimming pared 3 bases from V and 1 base from J, leaving 15 bases between. The length of the CDR3 is 16 residues. Germline-derived CDR1 and CDR2 are SGHAT and FQNNGV. Ophthalmopathy-affected donors exhibited moderate-to-severe activity, CAS ≥3, NOSPECS ≥4, and duration under 3 months. Excluded: other autoimmune disease, uncontrolled infection, pregnancy or lactation. Sample: blood. The source is a woman aged 25 to 39 with Graves' ophthalmopathy. The chain is built from TRBV11-2 and TRBJ1-1, with a possible D match to TRBD1 (5 bases). Here the CDR3 DNA reads TGTGCCAGCAGCTTCCCACAGACAGAGGGGAACACTGAAGCTTTCTTT. This codes for CASSFPQTEGNTEAFF.